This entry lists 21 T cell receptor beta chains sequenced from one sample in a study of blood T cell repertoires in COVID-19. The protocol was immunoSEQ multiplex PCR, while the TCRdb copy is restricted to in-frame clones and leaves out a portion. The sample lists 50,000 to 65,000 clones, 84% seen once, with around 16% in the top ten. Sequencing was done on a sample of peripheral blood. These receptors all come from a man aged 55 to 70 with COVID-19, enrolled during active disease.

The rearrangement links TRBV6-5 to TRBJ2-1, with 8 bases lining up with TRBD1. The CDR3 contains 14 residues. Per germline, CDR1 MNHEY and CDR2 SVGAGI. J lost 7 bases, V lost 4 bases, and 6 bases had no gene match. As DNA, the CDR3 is TGTGCCAGCAGTTCAGCCCAGGGGGCGAATGAGCAGTTCTTC. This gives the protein CASSSAQGANEQFF.

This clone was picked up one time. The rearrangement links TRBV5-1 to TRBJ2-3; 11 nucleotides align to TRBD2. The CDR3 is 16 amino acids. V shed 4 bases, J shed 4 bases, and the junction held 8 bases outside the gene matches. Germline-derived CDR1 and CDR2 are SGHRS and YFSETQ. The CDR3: CASSAQLAGVADTQYF. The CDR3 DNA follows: TGCGCCAGCAGCGCACAACTAGCGGGAGTGGCAGATACGCAGTATTTT.

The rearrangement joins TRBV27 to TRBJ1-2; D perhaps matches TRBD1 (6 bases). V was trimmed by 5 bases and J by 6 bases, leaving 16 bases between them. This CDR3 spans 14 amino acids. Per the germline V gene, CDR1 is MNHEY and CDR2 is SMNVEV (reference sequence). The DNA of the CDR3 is TGTGCCAGCAGTCCCCGGGGGGGCGATCATGGCTACACCTTC. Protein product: CASSPRGGDHGYTF.

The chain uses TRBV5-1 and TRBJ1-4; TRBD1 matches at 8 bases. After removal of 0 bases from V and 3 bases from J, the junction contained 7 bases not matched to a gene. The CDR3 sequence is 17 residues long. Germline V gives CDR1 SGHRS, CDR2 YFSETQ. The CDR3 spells CASSLGDRGGANEKLFF. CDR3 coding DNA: TGCGCCAGCAGCTTGGGCGACAGGGGAGGTGCTAATGAAAAACTGTTTTTT. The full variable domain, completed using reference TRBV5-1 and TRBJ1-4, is KAGVTQTPRYLIKTRGQQVTLSCSPISGHRSVSWYQQTPGQGLQFLFEYFSETQRNKGNFPGRFSGRQFSNSRSEMNVSTLELGDSALYLCASSLGDRGGANEKLFFGSGTQLSVL.

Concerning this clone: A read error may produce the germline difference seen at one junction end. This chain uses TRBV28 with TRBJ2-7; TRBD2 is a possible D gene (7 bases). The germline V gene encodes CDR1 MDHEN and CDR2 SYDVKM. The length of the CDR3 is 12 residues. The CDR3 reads CASSAGGRVLSF. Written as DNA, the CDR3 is TGTGCCAGCAGTGCCGGGGGGCGGGTCCTCAGCTTC. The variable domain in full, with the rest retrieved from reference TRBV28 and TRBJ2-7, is DVKVTQSSRYLVKRTGEKVFLECVQDMDHENMFWYRQDPGLGLRLIYFSYDVKMKEKGDIPEGYSVSREKKERFSLILESASTNQTSMYLCASSAGGRVLSFGPGTRLTVT.

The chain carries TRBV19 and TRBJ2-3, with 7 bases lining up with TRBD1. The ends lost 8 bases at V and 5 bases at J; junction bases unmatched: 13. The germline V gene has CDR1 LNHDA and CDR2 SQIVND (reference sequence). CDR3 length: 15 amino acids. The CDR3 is CASAHGRGRIDTQYF. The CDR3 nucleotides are TGTGCCAGTGCGCACGGAAGGGGGCGAATAGATACGCAGTATTTT. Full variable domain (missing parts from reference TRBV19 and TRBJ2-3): DGGITQSPKYLFRKEGQNVTLSCEQNLNHDAMYWYRQDPGQGLRLIYYSQIVNDFQKGDIAEGYSVSREKKESFPLTVTSAQKNPTAFYLCASAHGRGRIDTQYFGPGTRLTVL.

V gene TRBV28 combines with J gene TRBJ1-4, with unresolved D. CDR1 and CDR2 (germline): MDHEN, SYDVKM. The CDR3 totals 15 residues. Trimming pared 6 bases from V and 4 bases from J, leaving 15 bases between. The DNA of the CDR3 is TGTGCCAGCAGACCCCTGACAAGTTTTAATGAAAAACTGTTTTTT. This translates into CASRPLTSFNEKLFF.

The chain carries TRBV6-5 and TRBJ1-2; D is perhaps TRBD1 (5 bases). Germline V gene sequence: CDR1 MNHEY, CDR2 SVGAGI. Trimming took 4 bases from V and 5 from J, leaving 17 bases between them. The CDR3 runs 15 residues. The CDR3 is CASSSGGGLPYGYTF. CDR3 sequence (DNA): TGTGCCAGCAGTTCTGGGGGAGGATTACCTTATGGCTACACCTTC.

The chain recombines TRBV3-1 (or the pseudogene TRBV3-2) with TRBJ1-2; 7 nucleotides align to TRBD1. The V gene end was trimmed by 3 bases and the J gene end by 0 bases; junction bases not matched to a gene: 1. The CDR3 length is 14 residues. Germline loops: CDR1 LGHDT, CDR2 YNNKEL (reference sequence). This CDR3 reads CASSQGTANYGYTF. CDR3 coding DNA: TGTGCCAGCAGCCAGGGGACAGCTAACTATGGCTACACCTTC.

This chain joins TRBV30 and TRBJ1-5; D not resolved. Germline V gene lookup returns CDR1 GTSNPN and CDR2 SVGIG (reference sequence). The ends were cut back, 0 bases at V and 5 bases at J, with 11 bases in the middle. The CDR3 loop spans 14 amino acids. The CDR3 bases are TGTGCCTGGAGTGTCGGACTTTTCGATCAGCCCCAGCATTTT. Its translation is CAWSVGLFDQPQHF. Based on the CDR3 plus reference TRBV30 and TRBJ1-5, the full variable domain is SQTIHQWPATLVQPVGSPLSLECTVEGTSNPNLYWYRQAAGRGLQLLFYSVGIGQISSEVPQNLSASRPQDRQFILSSKKLLLSDSGFYLCAWSVGLFDQPQHFGDGTRLSIL.

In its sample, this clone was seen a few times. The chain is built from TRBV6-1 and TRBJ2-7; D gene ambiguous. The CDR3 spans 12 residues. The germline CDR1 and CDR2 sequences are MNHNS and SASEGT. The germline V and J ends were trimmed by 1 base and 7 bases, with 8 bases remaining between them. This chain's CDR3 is CASSEVSREQYF. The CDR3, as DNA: TGTGCCAGCAGTGAAGTGTCGCGAGAGCAGTACTTC.

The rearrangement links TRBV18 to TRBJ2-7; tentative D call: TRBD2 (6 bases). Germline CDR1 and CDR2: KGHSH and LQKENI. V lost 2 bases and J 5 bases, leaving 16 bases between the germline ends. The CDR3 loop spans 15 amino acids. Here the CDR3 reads CASSPSPSVVDEQYF. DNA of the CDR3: TGTGCCAGCTCACCATCCCCTAGCGTGGTTGACGAGCAGTACTTC.

The CDR3 loop is CASGLTADNSPLHF. The CDR3 DNA sequence: TGTGCCAGCGGACTCACAGCGGATAATTCACCCCTCCACTTT. The rearrangement uses TRBV18 and TRBJ1-6; D gene uncertain. The V and J ends lost 8 bases and 5 bases respectively, with 13 bases between them. Germline V gene lookup returns CDR1 KGHSH and CDR2 LQKENI. The CDR3 length is 14 residues. Using reference TRBV18 and TRBJ1-6 for the parts outside the CDR3, the full variable domain is NAGVMQNPRHLVRRRGQEARLRCSPMKGHSHVYWYRQLPEEGLKFMVYLQKENIIDESGMPKERFSAEFPKEGPSILRIQQVVRGDSAAYFCASGLTADNSPLHFGNGTRLTVT.

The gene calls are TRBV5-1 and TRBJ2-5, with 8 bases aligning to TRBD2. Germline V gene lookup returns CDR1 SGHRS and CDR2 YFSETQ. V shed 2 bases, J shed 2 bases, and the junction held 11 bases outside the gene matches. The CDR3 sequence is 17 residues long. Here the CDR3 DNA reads TGCGCCAGCAGCTTAAATTTCGGGGGGGCGCTACAAGAGACCCAGTACTTC. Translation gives CASSLNFGGALQETQYF.

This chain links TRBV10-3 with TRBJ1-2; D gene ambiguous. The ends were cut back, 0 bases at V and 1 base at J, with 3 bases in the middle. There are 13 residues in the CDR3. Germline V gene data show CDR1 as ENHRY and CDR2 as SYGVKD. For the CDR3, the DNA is TGTGCCATCAGTGAGTCCGGTAACTATGGCTACACCTTC. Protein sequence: CAISESGNYGYTF.

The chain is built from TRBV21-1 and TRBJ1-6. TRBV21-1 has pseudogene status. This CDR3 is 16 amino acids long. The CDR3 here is CASSKVTWGVNSPLHF. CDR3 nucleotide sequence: TGTGCCAGCAGCAAAGTAACTTGGGGGGTAAATTCACCCCTCCACTTT.

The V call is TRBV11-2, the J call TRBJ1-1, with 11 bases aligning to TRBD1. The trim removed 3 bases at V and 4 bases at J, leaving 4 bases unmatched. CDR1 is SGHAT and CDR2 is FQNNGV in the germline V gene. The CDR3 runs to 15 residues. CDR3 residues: CASSFGTGGGTEAFF. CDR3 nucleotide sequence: TGTGCCAGCAGCTTCGGGACAGGGGGAGGCACTGAAGCTTTCTTT.

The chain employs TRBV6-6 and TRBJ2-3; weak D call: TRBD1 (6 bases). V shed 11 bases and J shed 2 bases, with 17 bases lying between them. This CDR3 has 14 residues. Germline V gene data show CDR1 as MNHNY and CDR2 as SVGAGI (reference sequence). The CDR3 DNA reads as TGTGCCTGTTCAACCGGACAGCCCACAGATACGCAGTATTTT. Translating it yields CACSTGQPTDTQYF.

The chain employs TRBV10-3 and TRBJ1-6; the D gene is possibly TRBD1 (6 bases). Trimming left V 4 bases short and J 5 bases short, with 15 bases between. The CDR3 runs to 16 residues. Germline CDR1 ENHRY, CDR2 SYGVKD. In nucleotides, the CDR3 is TGTGCCATCAGTGGCCACAGGGCGGACGATAATTCACCCCTCCACTTT. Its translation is CAISGHRADDNSPLHF.

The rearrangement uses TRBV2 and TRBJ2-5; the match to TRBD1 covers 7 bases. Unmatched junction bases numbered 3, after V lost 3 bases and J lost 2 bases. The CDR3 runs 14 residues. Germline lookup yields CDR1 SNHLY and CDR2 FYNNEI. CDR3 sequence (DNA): TGTGCCAGCAGTGACCCCAGGGGGCAAGAGACCCAGTACTTC. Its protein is CASSDPRGQETQYF.

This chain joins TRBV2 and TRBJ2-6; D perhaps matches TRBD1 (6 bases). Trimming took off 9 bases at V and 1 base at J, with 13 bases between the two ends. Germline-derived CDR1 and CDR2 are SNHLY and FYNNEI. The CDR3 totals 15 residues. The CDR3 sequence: CASTLGASGANVLTF. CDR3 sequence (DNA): TGTGCCAGTACGTTGGGGGCTTCTGGGGCCAACGTCCTGACTTTC.